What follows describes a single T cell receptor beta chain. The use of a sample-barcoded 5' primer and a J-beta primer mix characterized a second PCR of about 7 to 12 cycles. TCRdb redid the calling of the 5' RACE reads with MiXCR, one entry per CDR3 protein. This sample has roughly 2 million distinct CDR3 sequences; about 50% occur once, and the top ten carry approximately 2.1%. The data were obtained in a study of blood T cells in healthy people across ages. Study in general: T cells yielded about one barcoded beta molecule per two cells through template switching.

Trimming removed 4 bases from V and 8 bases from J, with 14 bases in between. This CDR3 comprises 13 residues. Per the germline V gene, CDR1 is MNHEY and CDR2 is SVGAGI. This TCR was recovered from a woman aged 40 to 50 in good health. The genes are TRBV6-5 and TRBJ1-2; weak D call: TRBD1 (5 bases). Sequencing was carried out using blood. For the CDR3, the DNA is TGTGCCAGCAGTTTGCAGGGATTCGGGGGCTACACCTTC. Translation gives CASSLQGFGGYTF.